This T cell receptor (beta chain) came from a study of blood T cell repertoires in COVID-19 (dated by TCRdb to about 2020). Looking at the study overall: Collaborator samples came from the United States, Italy and Spain and covered acute and convalescent phases of COVID-19. The material from the prospective study consisted of cDNA or gDNA derived from T cells, B-cell-depleted T cells, or PBMCs. Deeply sampled blood TCRbeta repertoires from subjects exposed to, actively infected with, or recovered from COVID-19 were included in the dataset. The repertoires were released in a freely available public database meant as a resource for research on the immune response to SARS-CoV-2. The samples were drawn from the first 160 participants of the ongoing ImmuneRACE study and from 950 to 1,500 subjects provided by 6 global collaborators. The sample metadata nearly always contained a de-identified subject ID, COVID-19 status, age in years and sex. HLA class I and class II types, where available, came from metadata supplied by the sample provider rather than from assay-based typing. Study-wide findings and limitations: How much clinical and demographic metadata was included differed by source and by participant, and the metadata was provided uncurated.

The junction carries 12 bases between V and J, which are trimmed by 7 bases and 2 bases respectively. CDR3 length: 13 amino acids, cysteine to phenylalanine. Solely the CDR3 DNA is kept, with 39 bases framed from the first base. CDR1 and CDR2, looked up from the germline V gene (reference sequence), are SEHNR and FQNEAQ. The collaborating institutions used their own protocols to collect whole blood in K2EDTA tubes. For TCRbeta analysis, collaborators shipped samples as frozen whole blood, isolated PBMCs, or DNA extracted from either of those sample types. TCRbeta CDR3 regions were amplified from genomic DNA by means of the immunoSEQ Assay, a bias-controlled multiplex PCR. As for the original processing: The number of nucleated cells in each sample was estimated from the amplification of reference gene primers within the assay. To quantify the absolute abundance of each unique TCRbeta CDR3 rearrangement, sequence reads were collapsed and filtered. For each sample, productive Simpson clonality was calculated by taking the square root of Simpson's diversity index across productive rearrangements. Sourced from immuneACCESS, this table was stored by TCRdb with only in-frame sequences that have V and J called. A share of the clones is absent; for the studies checked, an unresolved V gene accounts for under half, and the remainder has no known explanation. The V and J calls and the clone size are those of that table, but D and trimming were determined from the DNA. Counted in this sample were a few hundred thousand clones; roughly 88% of them appeared once. The ten largest clones represent over 0.55% of the sample.

About this clone itself: The target of this receptor is not known. No qualities accompany the bases; no much larger clone lies one base away.

The sequence is built from TRBV7-9 and TRBJ2-7; the D gene is perhaps TRBD2, on 5 matching bases. The sequenced material came from peripheral blood. The sequence was collected from a human donor in a cohort sampled during active COVID-19. The CDR3 in this case is CASIDAEAYEQYF. The DNA sequence is TGTGCCAGCATCGACGCGGAGGCCTACGAGCAGTACTTC.